The 10 T cell receptor beta chains given below trace back to one sample, sequenced in a study of T cells in Graves' hyperthyroidism and ophthalmopathy (dated by TCRdb to the late 2010s). Library preparation employed multiplex PCR. The run used an Illumina HiSeq 2000. The TCR beta CDR3 regions were amplified from RNA transcripts. A first-round RT-PCR of the TCR CDR3 used the HTBI primer set with the Qiagen OneStep RT-PCR kit. The public reads were reanalyzed by TCRdb: fastp trimming at Q25, MiXCR alignment, in-frame beta chains only. Records with the same CDR3 protein are collapsed into one entry carrying the most frequent genes and DNA. Across this sample there are 400,000 to 550,000 distinct CDR3 sequences, with 14% seen only once. The ten top clones hold less than 20% of the sample. Sequencing input: blood. The receptors were gathered from a woman aged 18-29 years with Graves' hyperthyroidism.

This clonotype has ten or more counts. This chain uses TRBV13 with TRBJ2-7; 7 positions match TRBD2. The CDR3 has 15 amino acids. V dropped 5 bases and J dropped 7; count of bases not matched to a gene: 14. Germline CDR1 PRHDT, CDR2 FYEKMQ (reference sequence). The DNA of the CDR3 is TGTGCCAGCAGCCCACTGGGTGCGGGAGTAGGGGAGCAGTACGTC. Translation: CASSPLGAGVGEQYV.

This clonotype was found many times. The chain uses TRBV7-9 and TRBJ2-1, with 7 bases identical to TRBD2. Losses at the gene ends were 1 base for V and 11 bases for J; bases not matched to a gene: 5. The CDR3 spans 13 residues. Germline V gene data show CDR1 as SEHNR and CDR2 as FQNEAQ (reference sequence). CDR3 sequence: CASSLGTSHKQFF. In nucleotides, the CDR3 is TGTGCCAGCAGCTTAGGGACTAGTCACAAGCAGTTCTTC.

This clonotype was detected ten times or more. J is TRBJ2-3 and V is TRBV29-1; 8 positions agree with TRBD2. This CDR3 comprises 15 residues. Trimming removed 7 bases from V and 2 bases from J; junction bases left unmatched: 11. CDR1 is SQVTM, CDR2 ANQGSEA, per germline. The chain's CDR3 is CSANGLAGHTDTQYF. The CDR3 DNA follows: TGCAGCGCCAACGGGCTAGCGGGCCACACAGATACGCAGTATTTT.

This clonotype was detected ten times or more. The chain employs TRBV6-1 and TRBJ2-2; weak D call: TRBD2 (7 bases). Per germline, CDR1 MNHNS and CDR2 SASEGT. Trimming took 7 bases from V and 6 from J, leaving 15 bases between them. The CDR3 sequence is 14 residues long. CDR3 in DNA: TGTGCCAGCAACGGGGAGGGGGGAGCCGGGGAGCTGTTTTTT. This encodes CASNGEGGAGELFF.

This clonotype was counted at least ten times. This chain uses TRBV27 with TRBJ1-3, with D hard to call. The germline gives CDR1 MNHEY, CDR2 SMNVEV (reference sequence). Trimming removed 5 bases at V and 4 bases at J, with 9 bases between. The CDR3 spans 13 residues. CDR3 nucleotides: TGTGCCAGCAGTACCCACCTGGGAAACACCATATATTTT. It encodes CASSTHLGNTIYF.

The sample holds many counts of this clonotype. This rearrangement joins TRBV12-5 to TRBJ2-1, with 9 bases matching TRBD2. The CDR3 covers 18 residues. The germline CDR1 and CDR2 sequences are LGHNT and FRNRAP. The trim removed 6 bases at V and 4 bases at J, leaving 16 bases unmatched. The CDR3 DNA sequence: TGTGCTAGTGGCTCGACTCTTTTAGCGGGAGCCCCTTACAATGAGCAGTTCTTC. Residues: CASGSTLLAGAPYNEQFF.

The V gene is TRBV7-9, the J gene TRBJ2-2, with unresolved D. Trimming removed 2 bases from V and 9 bases from J, with 10 bases in between. This CDR3 is 13 amino acids long. Germline V gives CDR1 SEHNR, CDR2 FQNEAQ (reference sequence). The CDR3, as DNA: TGTGCCAGCAGCTTATTGATTTCACGGGAGCTGTTTTTT. As protein: CASSLLISRELFF.

The chain uses TRBV5-6 and TRBJ2-7; TRBD2 matches at 9 bases. The V gene end was trimmed by 4 bases and the J gene end by 1 base; junction bases not matched to a gene: 6. CDR1 is SGHDT, CDR2 YYEEEE, per germline. This CDR3 contains 15 residues. CDR3 DNA sequence: TGTGCCAGCAGCGTGAGCGGGAGGCGGTCCTACGAGCAGTACGTC. This encodes CASSVSGRRSYEQYV.

In its sample, this clonotype was seen many times. J is TRBJ2-7 and V is TRBV30, with 7 bases matching TRBD1. V was pared by 1 base and J by 3 bases, with 9 bases of the junction left unmatched. The CDR3 covers 15 residues. CDR1 and CDR2 (germline): GTSNPN, SVGIG (reference sequence). The CDR3 DNA follows: TGTGCCTGGAGTGGAAGGATCCGACAGGGCTACGAGCAGTACTTC. Amino acids: CAWSGRIRQGYEQYF.

This clonotype was recorded at least ten times. This chain links TRBV11-3 with TRBJ2-5; a possible D gene is TRBD2 (6 bases). Per the germline V gene, CDR1 is SGHNT and CDR2 is YENEEA. V gave up 0 bases and J gave up 1 base, with 12 bases separating them. CDR3 length: 16 amino acids. CDR3 amino acids: CASSLDRGTFQETQYF. The DNA for the CDR3 is TGTGCCAGCAGCTTAGATCGCGGGACTTTCCAAGAGACCCAGTACTTC.